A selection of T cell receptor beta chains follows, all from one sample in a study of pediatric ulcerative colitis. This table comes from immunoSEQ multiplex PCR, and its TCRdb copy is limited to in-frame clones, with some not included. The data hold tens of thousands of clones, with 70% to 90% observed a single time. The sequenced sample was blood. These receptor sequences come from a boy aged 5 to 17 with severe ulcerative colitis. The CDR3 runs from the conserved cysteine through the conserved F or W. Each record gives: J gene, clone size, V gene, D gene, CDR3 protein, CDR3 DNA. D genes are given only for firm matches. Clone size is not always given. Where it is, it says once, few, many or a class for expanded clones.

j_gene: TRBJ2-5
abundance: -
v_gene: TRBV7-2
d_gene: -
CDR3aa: CASSLRELTETQYF
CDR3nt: TGTGCCAGCAGCTTACGGGAACTAACAGAGACCCAGTACTTC

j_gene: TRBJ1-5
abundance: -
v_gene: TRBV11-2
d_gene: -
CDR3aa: CASSLDLMGFYQPQHF
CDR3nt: TGTGCCAGCAGCTTAGATCTCATGGGCTTCTATCAGCCCCAGCATTTT

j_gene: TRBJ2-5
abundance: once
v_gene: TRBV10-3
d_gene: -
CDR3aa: CAISESTETQYF
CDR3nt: TGTGCCATCAGTGAGTCGACGGAGACCCAGTACTTC

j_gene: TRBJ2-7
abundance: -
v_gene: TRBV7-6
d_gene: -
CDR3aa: CASSLDRQRGYEQYF
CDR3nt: TGTGCCAGCAGCCTCGACAGGCAAAGGGGCTACGAGCAGTACTTC

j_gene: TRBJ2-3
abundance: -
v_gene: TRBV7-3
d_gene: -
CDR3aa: CASSLGFSDTQYF
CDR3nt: TGTGCCAGCAGCTTAGGCTTTTCAGATACGCAGTATTTT

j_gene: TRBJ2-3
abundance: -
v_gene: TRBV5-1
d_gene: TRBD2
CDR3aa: CASSWLGGASTDTQYF
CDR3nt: TGCGCCAGCAGCTGGCTGGGAGGGGCTAGCACAGATACGCAGTATTTT

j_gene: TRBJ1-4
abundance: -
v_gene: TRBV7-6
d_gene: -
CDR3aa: CASSPGPSEKLFF
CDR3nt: TGTGCCAGCAGCCCCGGACCGTCTGAAAAACTGTTTTTT

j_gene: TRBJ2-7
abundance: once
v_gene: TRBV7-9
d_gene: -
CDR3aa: CASSLDVAGGSLSYFSDF
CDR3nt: -

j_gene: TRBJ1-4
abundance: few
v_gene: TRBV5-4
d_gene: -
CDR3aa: CATKTDYGSEKLFF
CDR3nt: TGTGCCACCAAGACCGACTACGGTAGTGAAAAACTGTTTTTT

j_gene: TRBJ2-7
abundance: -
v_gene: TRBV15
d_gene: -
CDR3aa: CATSASYGSSYEQYF
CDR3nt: TGTGCCACCAGCGCCTCTTATGGGAGCTCCTACGAGCAGTACTTC